Listed here is a single TCR beta chain. As yet, its antigen is unknown. This entry is derived from a study of cytomegalovirus exposure and HLA in healthy donors. V was clipped by 2 bases and J by 4 bases; unmatched bases: 1. The CDR3 is made up of 14 amino acids. CDR1 and CDR2 (germline): LNHDA, SQIVND (reference sequence). The PCR was carried out with 60 Vbeta primers and 13 Jbeta primers. Repertoires were generated with immunoSEQ multiplex PCR, while TCRdb's copy carries only in-frame clones and drops some. This sample yields fewer than 150,000 clones, of which just over 70% are seen a single time; 1.5% to 2% belongs to the top ten. Whole-study findings and limits: Most subjects' HLA-A and HLA-B alleles were reportedly predicted from TCR beta sequences. Through in vitro validation, a few CMV-associated chains were shown to be specific for CMV antigens.

V gene TRBV19 combines with J gene TRBJ2-3; 9 bases are a match to TRBD2. The TCR originated in a woman in her twenties or thirties in good health and CMV-seronegative. The sample comprised PBMCs. The CDR3 loop is CASSITSGSDTQYF. The CDR3 DNA reads TGTGCCAGTAGTATAACTAGCGGGTCAGATACGCAGTATTTT.